Below are 13 T cell receptor beta chains sequenced from a single sample in a study of T cells in Graves' hyperthyroidism and ophthalmopathy (dated by TCRdb to between 2018 and 2021). The protocol used for the library was multiplex PCR. Sequenced on an Illumina HiSeq 2000. The TCR beta CDR3 regions were amplified from the RNA transcripts. A first-round RT-PCR of the TCR CDR3 used the HTBI primer set with the Qiagen OneStep RT-PCR kit. TCRdb reworked the public reads: Q25 trimming with fastp, MiXCR clone assembly, productive beta chains retained. Rows matching on CDR3 protein sequence are summarized as one entry with the most common DNA and genes. The sample records roughly 500,000 distinct CDR3 sequences, over 45% of which are singletons. The leading ten clones occupy 44% of the sample. Sequenced sample: peripheral blood or thyroid tissue (not recorded which). The receptors here all came from an adult woman with Graves' disease, either hyperthyroidism or ophthalmopathy (not recorded which).

This clonotype was observed at least ten times. The rearrangement links TRBV10-3 to TRBJ2-5, with a possible D match to TRBD1 (5 bases). The germline V and J ends were trimmed by 0 bases and 7 bases, with 18 bases remaining between them. The CDR3 is made up of 16 amino acids. Germline values: CDR1 ENHRY, CDR2 SYGVKD. The CDR3 coding sequence is TGTGCCATCAGTGAGTCGAGCCCCAGGGCCGTGGTGACCCAGTACTTC. This translates into CAISESSPRAVVTQYF.

In nucleotides, the CDR3 is TGCAGCGTTGAAGCGGGGGTGCCCTACGAGCAGTACTTC. Protein product: CSVEAGVPYEQYF. The genes are TRBV29-1 and TRBJ2-7, with D perhaps matching TRBD2 (6 bases). The V end lost 1 base, the J end lost 2 bases, and 9 bases lay between the germline ends. Germline values: CDR1 SQVTM, CDR2 ANQGSEA. This CDR3 is built from 13 residues.

This rearrangement joins TRBV5-1 to TRBJ2-5, with D perhaps matching TRBD2 (6 bases). V lost 0 bases, J lost 9 bases, and 18 bases lay in between. Germline CDR1 is SGHRS and CDR2 is YFSETQ. This CDR3 comprises 15 residues. The CDR3 loop is CASSLGSGGDQPQYF. CDR3 sequence (DNA): TGCGCCAGCAGCTTGGGGTCGGGCGGGGATCAGCCCCAGTACTTC. The full variable domain, rest sourced from reference TRBV5-1 and TRBJ2-5, is KAGVTQTPRYLIKTRGQQVTLSCSPISGHRSVSWYQQTPGQGLQFLFEYFSETQRNKGNFPGRFSGRQFSNSRSEMNVSTLELGDSALYLCASSLGSGGDQPQYFGPGTRLLVL.

There are many counts of this clonotype. V gene TRBV7-9 combines with J gene TRBJ1-1, with D perhaps matching TRBD1 (5 bases). The germline V and J ends were trimmed by 6 bases and 1 base, with 15 bases remaining between them. Germline V lookup: CDR1 SEHNR, CDR2 FQNEAQ (reference sequence). The CDR3 totals 15 residues. The CDR3 loop is CASRTSGGWNTEAFF. CDR3 in DNA: TGTGCCAGCAGAACATCGGGGGGGTGGAACACTGAAGCTTTCTTT.

As concerns this clonotype: A junction end diverges from the germline sequence, so it may reflect a read error. The chain carries TRBV7-2 and TRBJ1-4; no firm D call. CDR1 and CDR2 from the germline V gene are SGHTA and FQGNSA. The CDR3 has 13 residues. The CDR3 is CASSFGGNEKLVF. The CDR3 coding sequence is TGTGCCAGCAGCTTTGGCGGTAATGAAAAACTGGTTTTT. The variable domain in full, with the rest retrieved from reference TRBV7-2 and TRBJ1-4, is GAGVSQSPSNKVTEKGKDVELRCDPISGHTALYWYRQSLGQGLEFLIYFQGNSAPDKSGLPSDRFSAERTGGSVSTLTIQRTQQEDSAVYLCASSFGGNEKLVFGSGTQLSVL.

The chain combines TRBV4-1 with TRBJ1-1; no firm D call. This CDR3 comprises 15 residues. The V and J ends lost 3 bases and 6 bases respectively, with 17 bases between them. Germline CDR1 MGHRA, CDR2 YSYEKL. CDR3 nucleotides: TGCGCCAGCAGCCATGGACGGACCAGTGGCTCTGAAGCTTTCTTT. It encodes CASSHGRTSGSEAFF.

The chain couples TRBV7-3 to TRBJ1-2; 7 bases fit TRBD1. Trimming removed 6 bases from V and 4 bases from J; junction bases left unmatched: 14. The CDR3 spans 16 residues. Looked up from germline, CDR1 is SGHTA and CDR2 is FQGTGA. This CDR3 reads CASSLRQGTARYGYTF. CDR3 nucleotide sequence: TGTGCCAGCAGTCTACGACAGGGCACAGCCCGCTATGGCTACACCTTC.

This clonotype was detected once. A much more abundant neighbour one base away suggests this may be a read error. The chain employs TRBV19 and TRBJ2-7, with 8 nucleotides matching TRBD1. In germline, CDR1 is LNHDA, CDR2 SQIVND (reference sequence). This CDR3 region has 13 residues. The CDR3 DNA is TGTGCCAGTAGTATGACAGGGGTATACGGGCAGTACTTC. It codes for CASSMTGVYGQYF. The full variable domain, completed using reference TRBV19 and TRBJ2-7, is DGGITQSPKYLFRKEGQNVTLSCEQNLNHDAMYWYRQDPGQGLRLIYYSQIVNDFQKGDIAEGYSVSREKKESFPLTVTSAQKNPTAFYLCASSMTGVYGQYFGPGTRLTVT.

The chain recombines TRBV10-2 with TRBJ2-5, with unresolved D. V lost 0 bases to trimming and J lost 4 bases, with 21 bases between them. CDR1 and CDR2 (germline): WSHSY, SAAADI. The CDR3 sequence is 18 residues long. As DNA, the CDR3 is TGCGCCAGCAGTGAGTCGAATCCCAAGACATGTCCCGCAGAGACCCAGTACTTC. Translated, it gives CASSESNPKTCPAETQYF.

This clonotype was recorded many times. V is TRBV12-3 or TRBV12-4 and J is TRBJ1-2; D unclear. The CDR3 runs to 13 residues. Trimming left V 7 bases short and J 3 bases short, with 12 bases between. CDR3 nucleotides: TGTGCCAGCATCCCCAGCGGGGACTATGGCTACACCTTC. Its protein is CASIPSGDYGYTF.

The V call is TRBV7-9, the J call TRBJ2-5, with 9 nucleotides matching TRBD2. The V and J ends lost 8 bases and 2 bases, in that order; junction bases with no gene match: 3. CDR1 and CDR2 from the germline V gene are SEHNR and FQNEAQ (reference sequence). The CDR3 sequence is 13 residues long. CDR3 sequence: CASQAGGQETQYF. CDR3 nucleotide sequence: TGTGCCAGCCAAGCGGGGGGACAAGAGACCCAGTACTTC.

The chain has TRBV9 and TRBJ1-2, with D unresolved. Trimming removed 4 bases from V and 4 bases from J, with 14 bases in between. The CDR3 runs to 14 residues. From germline, CDR1 is SGDLS and CDR2 YYNGEE. CDR3 DNA sequence: TGTGCCAGCAGCCCCACGCGAGGAAGCTATGGCTACACCTTC. Amino acid sequence: CASSPTRGSYGYTF.

The table lists this clonotype with a count of one. This may be a read error, as it is one base from a much larger clone. The chain recombines TRBV29-1 with TRBJ1-1; D remains ambiguous. The CDR3 is 13 residues long. Germline CDR1 and CDR2: SQVTM and ANQGSEA. For the CDR3, the DNA is TGCAACGTTGATGTTTCCGGGAACACTGAAGCTTTCTTT. It translates to CNVDVSGNTEAFF.